This paragraph covers one T cell receptor (beta chain) sequence. This CDR3 has 18 amino acids. The ends were cut back, 5 bases at V and 0 bases at J, with 23 bases in the middle. CDR1 SGHTA and CDR2 FQGNSA come from the germline V gene. Authors' processing steps: Reference gene primers were amplified, and this amplification served to estimate nucleated cell counts. The method was immunoSEQ multiplex PCR; TCRdb's version includes in-frame clones alone and lacks a portion of them. The V and J calls and clone size come from that table; D and trimming were worked out from the DNA. The sample includes roughly 120,000 clones, about 90% seen only once; the top ten take 7.7%. The data are from a study of blood T cell repertoires in COVID-19. Study context: Italy, Spain and the United States were the sources of the convalescent and acute COVID-19 samples.

This chain connects TRBV7-2 to TRBJ2-7; D may be TRBD1 (5 bases). The clonotype was recovered from a human donor in a cohort sampled during active COVID-19. The specimen was peripheral blood. CDR3 in amino acids: CASSPSLPRQLSSYEQYF. The DNA for the CDR3 is TGTGCCAGCAGCCCATCTCTTCCCCGACAGCTAAGCTCCTACGAGCAGTACTTC.